Sequencing of this TCR beta chain was carried out in a study of T cell responses to AZD1222 COVID-19 vaccine. The study's findings and limits: Unmutated variant regions reportedly attract nearly half of all spike-specific TCRs.

Germline V gene lookup returns CDR1 SGHRS and CDR2 YFSETQ. After removal of 1 base from V and 2 bases from J, the junction contained 6 bases not matched to a gene. The CDR3 contains 16 residues. TCRdb keeps only in-frame clones here, not all; method: immunoSEQ multiplex PCR. The profile shows around 200,000 clones, 90% to 95% of them singletons. On this clone: Antigen unknown.

This receptor was identified in an adult who received the AZD1222 COVID-19 vaccine. This rearrangement joins TRBV5-1 to TRBJ1-1; 9 bases line up with TRBD1. The sample in question was peripheral blood, obtained 28 days after the second AZD1222 dose. DNA for the CDR3: TGCGCCAGCAGCTTGCGGCAGGGACAGGGTAACACTGAAGCTTTCTTT. It is translated as CASSLRQGQGNTEAFF.